A single sample gave rise to the 12 T cell receptor beta chains below, sequenced in a study of T cell changes during pregnancy in multiple sclerosis. Here immunoSEQ multiplex PCR was the method, and the copy in TCRdb shows in-frame clones only, minus some. Of tens of thousands of clones listed, around 86% are singletons. Sequenced material: CD8+ T cells from peripheral blood mononuclear cells, taken in the first trimester of pregnancy. All receptors derive from a female donor in good health, enrolled as a control in a pregnancy study.

The rearrangement joins TRBV5-1 to TRBJ2-7, with 8 bases aligning to TRBD1. The CDR3 loop spans 13 amino acids. Germline CDR1 and CDR2: SGHRS and YFSETQ. CDR3 nucleotide sequence: TGCGCGAGCTCGGGACAGGCGGACTACGAGCAGTACTTC. It yields the protein CASSGQADYEQYF.

In regard to this clone: The junction departs from the called germline gene at one end, perhaps through a read error. The chain has TRBV7-7 and TRBJ2-2; 7 bases line up with TRBD2. CDR1 is SSHAT, CDR2 FNYEAQ, per germline (reference sequence). The CDR3 is 13 residues long. The CDR3 is CASSLGGDGELFF. The CDR3 DNA reads TGTGCTAGCAGCCTGGGGGGGGACGGGGAGCTGTTTTTT.

J is TRBJ2-7 and V is TRBV4-1; D might be TRBD1 (5 bases). This CDR3 region has 15 residues. Germline CDR1 is MGHRA and CDR2 is YSYEKL. V shed 0 bases and J shed 0 bases, with 9 bases lying between them. CDR3 sequence reads: CASSQDETVSYEQYF. The CDR3 bases are TGCGCCAGCAGCCAAGACGAGACAGTCTCCTACGAGCAGTACTTC.

The chain combines TRBV11-2 with TRBJ2-5, with 10 bases lining up with TRBD2. With the DNA end fitting TRBJ2-7 better, the J assignment may be wrong. CDR1 SGHAT and CDR2 FQNNGV come from the germline V gene. There are 17 residues in the CDR3. In nucleotides, the CDR3 is TGTGCCAGCAGCTTACAATCAAGCGGGGGGGTATCCTACGAGCAGTACTTC. It specifies CASSLQSSGGVSYEQYF.

The chain combines TRBV5-6 with TRBJ1-2, with a possible D match to TRBD1 (5 bases). Trimming removed 4 bases from V and 10 bases from J, with 11 bases in between. The CDR3 has 11 residues. The V gene's germline CDR1 is SGHDT and CDR2 YYEEEE. This CDR3 is CASSPGGVYTF. CDR3 sequence (DNA): TGTGCCAGCAGCCCGGGGGGGGTCTACACCTTC.

This clone is labeled as medium-sized. This chain links TRBV11-1 with TRBJ1-1; D might be TRBD1 (5 bases). The length of the CDR3 is 15 residues. The V end was cut by 4 bases, the J end by 10 bases, with 22 bases between. CDR1 and CDR2 (germline): SGHAT, FQDESV (reference sequence). CDR3 nucleotides: TGTGCCAGCAGCTCCTCGACAGAGAGTACACTGACAGCTTTCTTT. Translated, it gives CASSSSTESTLTAFF.

The rearrangement uses TRBV9 and TRBJ2-1; TRBD2 matches 12 bases. V gave up 3 bases and J gave up 9 bases; unmatched junction bases: 7. Germline assignment: CDR1 SGDLS and CDR2 YYNGEE. The CDR3 loop spans 15 amino acids. The DNA for the CDR3 is TGTGCCAGCAGCGCTAGCGGGGGGGCCGGGAGTGAGCAGTTCTTC. It encodes CASSASGGAGSEQFF.

The V and J genes are TRBV4-3 and TRBJ2-3; D unclear. There are 16 residues in the CDR3. The ends were cut back, 1 base at V and 3 bases at J, with 14 bases in the middle. Germline V gene data show CDR1 as LGHNA and CDR2 as YSLEER. The DNA of the CDR3 is TGCGCCAGCAGCCAAGCAGAACAGCCTCGGACAGATACGCAGTATTTT. This translates into CASSQAEQPRTDTQYF.

Remarks on this clone: The sample contains more than one DNA sequence encoding this CDR3. CDR3 nucleotides: TGTGCCAGCAGCCTCAGGGGGACTGAAGCTTTCTTT. Amino acid sequence: CASSLRGTEAFF. The chain recombines TRBV5-6 with TRBJ1-1, with 7 bases identical to TRBD1. The CDR3 has 12 amino acids. J was trimmed by 5 bases and V by 4 bases; bases with no gene match: 2. Germline V CDR1 and CDR2: SGHDT, YYEEEE. Using reference TRBV5-6 and TRBJ1-1 for the parts outside the CDR3, the full variable domain is DAGVTQSPTHLIKTRGQQVTLRCSPKSGHDTVSWYQQALGQGPQFIFQYYEEEERQRGNFPDRFSGHQFPNYSSELNVNALLLGDSALYLCASSLRGTEAFFGQGTRLTVV.

V and J are TRBV19 and TRBJ2-5; a weak D match, TRBD1 (6 bases). Trimming took 7 bases from V and 5 from J, leaving 20 bases between them. The CDR3 has 15 amino acids. Germline V CDR1 and CDR2: LNHDA, SQIVND (reference sequence). The CDR3 region has the DNA TGTGCCAGTAAGGATTCTTGGGGGCGCGGGGAGACCCAGTACTTC. It yields the protein CASKDSWGRGETQYF.

The chain couples TRBV19 to TRBJ2-3, with TRBD2 matching 11 bases. Germline-derived CDR1 and CDR2 are LNHDA and SQIVND (reference sequence). This CDR3 comprises 17 residues. J lost 4 bases, V lost 5 bases, and 11 bases had no gene match. The CDR3 sequence: CASSEGLAVLGADTQYF. CDR3 nucleotides: TGTGCCAGTAGTGAGGGACTAGCGGTCCTCGGGGCAGATACGCAGTATTTT.

V gene TRBV7-6 combines with J gene TRBJ2-5, with D perhaps matching TRBD2 (6 bases). The assigned J gene may be wrong: the sequence end matches TRBJ2-7 better. Germline-derived CDR1 and CDR2 are SGHVS and FNYEAQ. CDR3 size: 15 residues. The CDR3 region has the DNA TGTGCCAGCAGCCCTCGAGGCAGCGGGTACTACGAGCAGTACTTC. This codes for CASSPRGSGYYEQYF.